The present T cell receptor (beta chain) was sequenced within a study of blood T cell repertoires in COVID-19. Study summary: T cells, B-cell-depleted T cells, or PBMCs supplied cDNA or gDNA.

CDR1 MRHNA and CDR2 SNTAGT come from the germline V gene. The CDR3 contains 12 residues. J was trimmed by 6 bases and V by 9 bases; bases with no gene match: 0. Authors' analysis steps: Using reference gene primer amplification, nucleated cell counts were estimated. Only in-frame clones appear in the TCRdb table, and some are missing; sequencing was by immunoSEQ multiplex PCR. D and trimming were read from the DNA, whereas the V and J calls and clone size are those reported in that table. This table has tens of thousands of clones, 82% appearing once. The sequencing input was peripheral blood. This clonotype was obtained from an older man with COVID-19, enrolled during active disease. V gene TRBV6-4 combines with J gene TRBJ2-2; 11 nucleotides align to TRBD1. The chain's CDR3 is CARGQGAGELFF. CDR3 DNA sequence: TGTGCCAGGGGACAGGGGGCCGGGGAGCTGTTTTTT.